These T cell receptor beta chains were read from a single sample in a study of PD-1 blockade in classical Hodgkin lymphoma. Here immunoSEQ multiplex PCR was the method, and the copy in TCRdb shows in-frame clones only, minus some. The table includes approximately 58,000 clones, more than 85% detected once. The sequencing here drew on peripheral blood mononuclear cells (PBMCs), taken before the second cycle of nivolumab. The receptor source for this set is a human donor with classical Hodgkin lymphoma. CDR3s include the opening cysteine and the closing phenylalanine or tryptophan. The D gene is left open where the match is weak. Clone size is shown for a subset of rows, as once, few, many or a class of expanded clone.

V gene: TRBV29-1
clone size: .
J gene: TRBJ1-2
D gene: TRBD1
CDR3 DNA: TGCAGCGTTGAAAGAGTGACAGGGGGCTATGGCTACACCTTC
CDR3 protein: CSVERVTGGYGYTF

V gene: TRBV15
clone size: .
J gene: TRBJ1-3
D gene: .
CDR3 DNA: TGTGCCACCAGCAGAGAGAGGCCGATGGGCCCTGGAAACACCATATATTTT
CDR3 protein: CATSRERPMGPGNTIYF

V gene: TRBV6-1
clone size: once
J gene: TRBJ2-7
D gene: .
CDR3 DNA: TGTGCCAGCAGTGAAGCGCAGGAGTTGCGGGGAACCTACTCCTACGAGCAGTACTTC
CDR3 protein: CASSEAQELRGTYSYEQYF

V gene: TRBV15
clone size: .
J gene: TRBJ2-2
D gene: TRBD1
CDR3 DNA: TGTGCCACCAGCAGAGTGGACAGGGAGAACACCGGGGAGCTGTTTTTT
CDR3 protein: CATSRVDRENTGELFF

V gene: TRBV25-1
clone size: .
J gene: TRBJ2-2
D gene: .
CDR3 DNA: TGTGCCAGCAGTGAATCGGACGGCTACCACACCGGGGAGCTGTTTTTT
CDR3 protein: CASSESDGYHTGELFF

V gene: TRBV5-8
clone size: .
J gene: TRBJ2-1
D gene: TRBD1
CDR3 DNA: TGTGCCAGCAGCTACGCCGGGACAGGGGGCTTTCATGAGCAGTTCTTC
CDR3 protein: CASSYAGTGGFHEQFF

V gene: TRBV14
clone size: .
J gene: TRBJ2-2
D gene: .
CDR3 DNA: TGTGCCAGCAGCCATGGCAGGGAGCTGTACACCGGGGAGCTGTTTTTT
CDR3 protein: CASSHGRELYTGELFF

V gene: TRBV7-9
clone size: .
J gene: TRBJ1-1
D gene: .
CDR3 DNA: TGTGCCAGCAGCTTAGGGGAGGTGAGCCAGGGGTGGACTTTCTTT
CDR3 protein: CASSLGEVSQGWTFF

V gene: TRBV28
clone size: .
J gene: TRBJ2-7
D gene: TRBD1
CDR3 DNA: TGTGCCAGCAAATTAGGGAAGGGGGCGGGCGAGCAGTACTTC
CDR3 protein: CASKLGKGAGEQYF

V gene: TRBV11-3
clone size: .
J gene: TRBJ1-3
D gene: .
CDR3 DNA: TGTGCCAGCAGCTTAGGCGGCGGGGGAAACACCATATATTTT
CDR3 protein: CASSLGGGGNTIYF

V gene: TRBV5-4
clone size: .
J gene: TRBJ2-4
D gene: .
CDR3 DNA: TGTGCCAGCAGCTCGAGTTTGATGGAAGCCAAAAACATTCAGTACTTC
CDR3 protein: CASSSSLMEAKNIQYF

V gene: TRBV6-5
clone size: .
J gene: TRBJ2-2
D gene: TRBD1
CDR3 DNA: TGTGCCAGCAGTTACTACGGACAGGGCAACACCGGGGAGCTGTTTTTT
CDR3 protein: CASSYYGQGNTGELFF

V gene: TRBV6-5
clone size: .
J gene: TRBJ2-5
D gene: TRBD1
CDR3 DNA: TGTGCCAGCAGTTTTCTACAGGGGGAGACCCAGTACTTC
CDR3 protein: CASSFLQGETQYF

V gene: TRBV27
clone size: .
J gene: TRBJ1-2
D gene: .
CDR3 DNA: TGTGCCAGCAGTTTATCGAGGACGGCACGCTCTTCTAACTATGGCTACACCTTC
CDR3 protein: CASSLSRTARSSNYGYTF

V gene: TRBV19
clone size: .
J gene: TRBJ2-5
D gene: TRBD2
CDR3 DNA: TGTGCCAGTAGCATATTACTAGCGGGATGGGAGACCCAGTACTTC
CDR3 protein: CASSILLAGWETQYF

V gene: TRBV27
clone size: once
J gene: TRBJ1-5
D gene: .
CDR3 DNA: TGTGCCAGCAGTTTATCTGGGGTCATGAGGGGTCAGCCCCAGCATTTT
CDR3 protein: CASSLSGVMRGQPQHF

V gene: TRBV7-8
clone size: .
J gene: TRBJ2-1
D gene: .
CDR3 DNA: TGTGCCAGCAGCTCCCCAGAGGGCAGAATGGTTACGGGCTCCTACAATGAGCAGTTCTTC
CDR3 protein: CASSSPEGRMVTGSYNEQFF

V gene: TRBV5-4
clone size: .
J gene: TRBJ2-7
D gene: .
CDR3 DNA: TGTGCCAGCAGCTTGGTAGGGGGAGGCTACGAGCAGTACTTC
CDR3 protein: CASSLVGGGYEQYF

V gene: TRBV18
clone size: .
J gene: TRBJ2-3
D gene: .
CDR3 DNA: TGTGCCAGCTCACCGATCTCCCAAACAGATACGCAGTATTTT
CDR3 protein: CASSPISQTDTQYF

V gene: TRBV9
clone size: .
J gene: TRBJ2-1
D gene: TRBD2
CDR3 DNA: TGTGCCAGCAGCGCGTCTAGCGGGTTAACCAATGAGCAGTTCTTC
CDR3 protein: CASSASSGLTNEQFF

V gene: TRBV28
clone size: once
J gene: TRBJ1-4
D gene: TRBD1
CDR3 DNA: TGTGCCAGCAGTTCCTCCGGGACAGAAGGGGAAAAACTGTTTTTT
CDR3 protein: CASSSSGTEGEKLFF

V gene: TRBV9
clone size: .
J gene: TRBJ2-4
D gene: TRBD2
CDR3 DNA: TGTGCCAGCAGCGGAAACGGACTAGCGGGAGATTGGGTTTCCAAAAACATTCAGTACTTC
CDR3 protein: CASSGNGLAGDWVSKNIQYF

V gene: TRBV9
clone size: .
J gene: TRBJ1-1
D gene: .
CDR3 DNA: TGTGCCAGCAGCGTAGGGTACAGCGGGAGTGAAGCTTTCTTT
CDR3 protein: CASSVGYSGSEAFF

V gene: TRBV29-1
clone size: .
J gene: TRBJ1-1
D gene: TRBD1
CDR3 DNA: TGCAGCGTCAGTCGGGACAGCCCATTGAACACTGAAGCTTTCTTT
CDR3 protein: CSVSRDSPLNTEAFF

V gene: TRBV30
clone size: .
J gene: TRBJ2-6
D gene: .
CDR3 DNA: TGTGCCTGGAGTCCGATAGGACACTCTGGGGCCAACGTCCTGACTTTC
CDR3 protein: CAWSPIGHSGANVLTF

V gene: TRBV2
clone size: .
J gene: TRBJ1-2
D gene: .
CDR3 DNA: TGTGCCAGCAGACGGACGGGGGAGGTTAACTATGGCTACACCTTC
CDR3 protein: CASRRTGEVNYGYTF

V gene: TRBV18
clone size: .
J gene: TRBJ2-7
D gene: TRBD1
CDR3 DNA: TGTGCCAGCTCACCAGGACAGGGTACTAGCTCCTACGAGCAGTACTTC
CDR3 protein: CASSPGQGTSSYEQYF

V gene: TRBV25-1
clone size: few
J gene: TRBJ1-2
D gene: TRBD1
CDR3 DNA: TGTGCCAGCAGTGATCCCACCCGGGAGGGGGCGGGGTATGGCTACACCTTC
CDR3 protein: CASSDPTREGAGYGYTF

V gene: TRBV30
clone size: .
J gene: TRBJ2-1
D gene: .
CDR3 DNA: TGTGCCTGGAGCCGCCGCCCGTTGCCCTACAATGAGCAGTTCTTC
CDR3 protein: CAWSRRPLPYNEQFF

V gene: TRBV19
clone size: once
J gene: TRBJ2-5
D gene: .
CDR3 DNA: TGTGCCAGTAGATTCAGACGGGACGACCAAGAGACCCAGTACTTC
CDR3 protein: CASRFRRDDQETQYF

V gene: TRBV6-6
clone size: .
J gene: TRBJ1-1
D gene: .
CDR3 DNA: TGTGCCAGCAGTTCCCGACTGGTCACTGAAGCTTTCTTT
CDR3 protein: CASSSRLVTEAFF

V gene: TRBV30
clone size: .
J gene: TRBJ2-1
D gene: .
CDR3 DNA: TGTGCCTCGGATCTCGGACACCGACCGGGGGAGCAGTTCTTC
CDR3 protein: CASDLGHRPGEQFF

V gene: TRBV6-5
clone size: .
J gene: TRBJ2-7
D gene: TRBD2
CDR3 DNA: TGTGCCAGCAGTTATGTAGCGGGATTCAACGAGCAGTACTTC
CDR3 protein: CASSYVAGFNEQYF

V gene: TRBV13
clone size: .
J gene: TRBJ1-4
D gene: .
CDR3 DNA: TGTGCCAGCAGCTTATGGGGGGGATCTAATGAAAAACTGTTTTTT
CDR3 protein: CASSLWGGSNEKLFF

V gene: TRBV29-1
clone size: .
J gene: TRBJ2-7
D gene: .
CDR3 DNA: TGCAGCGTTCAAATCGACTACGAGCAGTACTTC
CDR3 protein: CSVQIDYEQYF

V gene: TRBV7-4
clone size: .
J gene: TRBJ2-1
D gene: TRBD2
CDR3 DNA: TGTGCCAGACCTAGCGGGAAGGGTGAGCAGTTCTTC
CDR3 protein: CARPSGKGEQFF

V gene: TRBV7-9
clone size: .
J gene: TRBJ2-5
D gene: TRBD2
CDR3 DNA: TGTGCCAGCAGCTCTGCGGGAGTCGCTGAGACCCAGTACTTC
CDR3 protein: CASSSAGVAETQYF

V gene: TRBV4-2
clone size: .
J gene: TRBJ2-5
D gene: .
CDR3 DNA: TGTGCCAGCAGCCCGGGAATGGGAGAGACCCAGTACTTC
CDR3 protein: CASSPGMGETQYF

V gene: TRBV13
clone size: .
J gene: TRBJ1-1
D gene: .
CDR3 DNA: TGTGCCAGCAGTACTCCACAGGGTGCTGAAGCTTTCTTT
CDR3 protein: CASSTPQGAEAFF

V gene: TRBV5-1
clone size: .
J gene: TRBJ1-4
D gene: TRBD1
CDR3 DNA: TGCGCCAGCAGCTATGGACAGGCCGCAACTAATGAAAAACTGTTTTTT
CDR3 protein: CASSYGQAATNEKLFF

V gene: TRBV10-3
clone size: .
J gene: TRBJ1-3
D gene: .
CDR3 DNA: TGTGCCATCAGTGGGGGGAGCGCGGGAAACACCATATATTTT
CDR3 protein: CAISGGSAGNTIYF

V gene: TRBV5-8
clone size: .
J gene: TRBJ2-3
D gene: TRBD2
CDR3 DNA: TGTGCCAGCAGTTCGGAAGGGACTACCCCGCCAGATACGCAGTATTTT
CDR3 protein: CASSSEGTTPPDTQYF

V gene: TRBV19
clone size: .
J gene: TRBJ1-5
D gene: TRBD1
CDR3 DNA: TGTGCCAGTAGTATCTCGGACAGGAGGGATCAGCCCCAGCATTTT
CDR3 protein: CASSISDRRDQPQHF

V gene: TRBV10-3
clone size: .
J gene: TRBJ2-7
D gene: TRBD2
CDR3 DNA: TGTGCCATCTCTACTTCGACTAGCGGGGTCACCTACGAGCAGTACTTC
CDR3 protein: CAISTSTSGVTYEQYF